Described below is a single T cell receptor (beta chain) sequence and its context. This CDR3 spans 15 amino acids. The V and J ends lost 3 bases and 9 bases, in that order; junction bases with no gene match: 8. CDR1 is SGHAT, CDR2 FQDESV, per germline (reference sequence). The source of the sample is a study of blood T cell repertoires in COVID-19. Study-wide background: COVID-19 samples, acute and convalescent, were from the United States, Italy and Spain.

Libraries were prepared by immunoSEQ multiplex PCR; TCRdb keeps only in-frame clonotypes and omits some of them. The sample comprises roughly 140,000 clones, approximately 90% of which are singletons, and approximately 11% rests with the top ten. The clonotype originates from a woman of 80 years or more with acute or convalescent COVID-19. The sequenced sample was peripheral blood. The chain uses TRBV11-1 and TRBJ1-6, with 7 bases lining up with TRBD1. The CDR3 reads CASSFRQGLGSPLHF. As DNA, the CDR3 is TGTGCCAGCAGCTTCCGACAGGGATTGGGTTCACCCCTCCACTTT.